This T cell receptor (beta chain) was sequenced for a study of blood T cell repertoires in COVID-19 (dated by TCRdb to about 2020). The study in broad terms: Samples from collaborators originated in the United States, Italy and Spain and spanned both the acute and convalescent phases of COVID-19. Sample metadata almost always included a de-identified subject ID, COVID-19 status, age in years and sex. The material from the prospective study consisted of cDNA or gDNA derived from T cells, B-cell-depleted T cells, or PBMCs. A freely available public database, intended as a resource for researchers studying the immune response to SARS-CoV-2, is where the repertoires were released. Deeply sampled blood TCRbeta repertoires from subjects exposed to, actively infected with, or recovered from COVID-19 were included in the dataset. Samples were obtained from the ongoing ImmuneRACE study (first 160 participants) and from some 1,300 subjects provided by 6 global collaborators. HLA class I and class II types, where available, came from metadata supplied by the sample provider rather than from assay-based typing. Overall study outcomes, separate from this receptor: The amount of clinical and demographic metadata varied by source and participant and was provided uncurated.

At one collaborating source in Seattle, patients were enrolled during active infection and were followed longitudinally through the course of disease. Whole blood was collected in K2EDTA tubes by collaborating institutions according to the institutions' own protocols. For TCRbeta analysis, collaborator samples were shipped as frozen whole blood, as isolated PBMCs, or as DNA extracted from either sample type. V is clipped by 0 bases and J by 3 bases, and the sequence between their germline boundaries is 17 bases long. As encoded in the germline V gene (reference sequence), CDR1 is WNHNN while CDR2 is SYGVQD. From the cysteine through the phenylalanine, the CDR3 covers 18 amino acids. Only the CDR3 DNA stays, 54 bases, in frame from base 1. Worth noting for this clone: Its binding antigen is unknown. The record has no base qualities; no much larger clone is one base away.

TCRbeta CDR3 regions were amplified from genomic DNA by means of the immunoSEQ Assay, a bias-controlled multiplex PCR. As for the authors' bioinformatics: Within the assay, amplification of reference gene primers was used to estimate how many nucleated cells each sample contained. Sequence reads were collapsed and filtered to measure the absolute abundance of every unique TCRbeta CDR3 rearrangement. For each sample, productive Simpson clonality was calculated by taking the square root of Simpson's diversity index across productive rearrangements. As stored in TCRdb, this immuneACCESS dataset retains in-frame rearrangements with V and J assigned. A fraction of the clones does not appear; measured against another copy, unresolved V genes explain less than half of the discrepancy, and the remainder lacks a known reason. That table is the source of V, J and clone size, and D and trimming were worked out from the DNA. The sample records about 200,000 clones, roughly 85% of which are singletons. The ten largest clones take up approximately 2.3% of the sample.

This sequence originates from a woman in her seventies with COVID-19, enrolled during active disease. The source material was peripheral blood. The sequence is built from TRBV10-1 and TRBJ1-4, with no reliable assignment of the D segment. The CDR3 has the sequence CASSESRAADFANEKLFF. At the DNA level, the sequence is TGCGCCAGCAGTGAGTCGAGGGCAGCTGATTTCGCTAATGAAAAACTGTTTTTT.